This T cell receptor beta chain was obtained from a study of somatic mutations in cytotoxic T cells in rheumatoid arthritis. Across the whole study: The authors flow-sorted some V beta antibody-stained T-cell populations at nearly 100% purity, including V beta1+ cells that they sequenced for TCRB.

Generated by immunoSEQ multiplex PCR, the TCRdb table keeps only in-frame clones and is missing some. The sample carries some 35,000 clones, about four fifths recorded once. The germline V gene has CDR1 MNHNS and CDR2 SASEGT. The CDR3 spans 14 residues. V was trimmed by 8 bases and J by 4 bases, leaving 15 bases between them. Study results and caveats: Clonality measured in CD8+ T cells did not differ significantly between rheumatoid arthritis patients and age-matched healthy controls.

In its sample, this clone was seen once. Its antigen remains unknown. Positive magnetic bead selection separated CD4+ and CD8+ cells, and flow cytometry confirmed purity. V and J are TRBV6-1 and TRBJ1-5, with D possibly TRBD1 on 6 matching bases. Sequenced material: CD8+ T cells sorted from blood. The clonotype comes from a man aged 35 to 55 in good health. The CDR3 sequence is CASWQGQVNQPQHF. As DNA, the CDR3 is TGTGCCAGCTGGCAGGGACAAGTTAATCAGCCCCAGCATTTT.